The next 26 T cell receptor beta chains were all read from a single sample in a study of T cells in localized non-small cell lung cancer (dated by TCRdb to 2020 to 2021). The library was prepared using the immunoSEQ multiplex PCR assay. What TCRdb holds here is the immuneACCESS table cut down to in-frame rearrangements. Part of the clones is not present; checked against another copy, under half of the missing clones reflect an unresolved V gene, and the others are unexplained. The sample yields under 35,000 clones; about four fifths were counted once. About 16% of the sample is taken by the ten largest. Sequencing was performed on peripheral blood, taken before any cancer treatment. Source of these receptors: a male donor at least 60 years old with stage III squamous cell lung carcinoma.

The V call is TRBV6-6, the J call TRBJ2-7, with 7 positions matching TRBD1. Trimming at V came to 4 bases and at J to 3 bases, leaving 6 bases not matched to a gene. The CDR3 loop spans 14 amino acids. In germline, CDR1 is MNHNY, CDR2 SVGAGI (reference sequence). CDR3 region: CASSLDRSDYEQYF. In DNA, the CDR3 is TGTGCCAGCAGTTTGGACAGGTCCGACTACGAGCAGTACTTC.

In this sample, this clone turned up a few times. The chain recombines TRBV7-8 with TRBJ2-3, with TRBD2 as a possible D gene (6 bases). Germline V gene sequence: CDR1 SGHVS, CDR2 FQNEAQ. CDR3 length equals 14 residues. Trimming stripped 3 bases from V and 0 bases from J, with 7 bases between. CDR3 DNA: TGTGCCAGCAGCTTGGGGAGGAGCACAGATACGCAGTATTTT. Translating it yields CASSLGRSTDTQYF.

Here the CDR3 DNA reads TGTGCCAGCAGAGACTCGGGCGGGGGAGAATGGTATTTT. This sequence encodes CASRDSGGGEWYF. The gene calls are TRBV7-3 and TRBJ2-3; the match to TRBD2 covers 7 bases. Germline CDR1 reads SGHTA; CDR2 reads FQGTGA. Losses at the gene ends were 6 bases for V and 14 bases for J; bases not matched to a gene: 14. CDR3 length: 13 amino acids.

CDR3 region: CASSTPGQALNEQFF. The CDR3 DNA sequence: TGTGCCAGCAGTACTCCGGGACAGGCTTTAAATGAGCAGTTCTTC. This chain joins TRBV27 and TRBJ2-1; 8 nucleotides agree with TRBD1. The CDR3 consists of 15 residues. Per the germline V gene, CDR1 is MNHEY and CDR2 is SMNVEV (reference sequence). Trimming cost V 5 bases and J 7 bases; bases outside gene matches: 10.

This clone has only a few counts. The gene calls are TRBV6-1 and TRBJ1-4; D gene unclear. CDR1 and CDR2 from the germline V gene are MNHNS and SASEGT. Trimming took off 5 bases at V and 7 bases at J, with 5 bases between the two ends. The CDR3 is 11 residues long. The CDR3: CASSRTEKLFF. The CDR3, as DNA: TGTGCCAGCAGTCGTACTGAAAAACTGTTTTTT.

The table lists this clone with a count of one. The CDR3 protein is CASSQVQGGGQPQHF. DNA for the CDR3: TGCGCCAGCAGCCAAGTACAGGGAGGGGGTCAGCCCCAGCATTTT. The V and J genes are TRBV4-1 and TRBJ1-5, with D possibly being TRBD1 (6 bases). Per the germline V gene, CDR1 is MGHRA and CDR2 is YSYEKL. V shed 1 base and J shed 6 bases, with 13 bases lying between them. The CDR3 has 15 residues.

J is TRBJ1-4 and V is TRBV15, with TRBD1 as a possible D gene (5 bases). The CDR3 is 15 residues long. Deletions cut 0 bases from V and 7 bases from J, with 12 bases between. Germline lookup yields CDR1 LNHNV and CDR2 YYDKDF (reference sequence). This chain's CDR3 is CATSRDGGGTEKLFF. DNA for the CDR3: TGTGCCACCAGCAGAGATGGGGGGGGGACTGAAAAACTGTTTTTT.

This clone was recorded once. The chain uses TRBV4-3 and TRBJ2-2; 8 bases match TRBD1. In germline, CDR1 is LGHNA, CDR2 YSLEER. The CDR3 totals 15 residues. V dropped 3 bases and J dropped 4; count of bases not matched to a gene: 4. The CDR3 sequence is CASSQQGAGTGELFF. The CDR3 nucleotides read TGCGCCAGCAGCCAGCAGGGGGCGGGCACCGGGGAGCTGTTTTTT.

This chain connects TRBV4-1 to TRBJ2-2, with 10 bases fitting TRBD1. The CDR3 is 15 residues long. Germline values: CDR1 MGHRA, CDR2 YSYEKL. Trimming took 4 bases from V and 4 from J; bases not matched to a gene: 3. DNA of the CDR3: TGCGCCAGCAGCCTTCGGACAGGGGGCACCGGGGAGCTGTTTTTT. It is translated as CASSLRTGGTGELFF.

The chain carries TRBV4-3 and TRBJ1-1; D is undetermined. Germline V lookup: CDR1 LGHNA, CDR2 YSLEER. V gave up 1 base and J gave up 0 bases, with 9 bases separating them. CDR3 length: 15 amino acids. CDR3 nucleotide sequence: TGCGCCAGCAGCCAAGTTCACCGGGTGAACACTGAAGCTTTCTTT. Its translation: CASSQVHRVNTEAFF.

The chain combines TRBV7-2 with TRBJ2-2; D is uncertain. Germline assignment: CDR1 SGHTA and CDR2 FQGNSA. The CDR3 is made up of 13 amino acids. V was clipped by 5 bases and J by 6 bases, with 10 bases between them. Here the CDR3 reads CASSKTPAGELFF. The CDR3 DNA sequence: TGTGCCAGCAGCAAAACCCCTGCCGGGGAGCTGTTTTTT.

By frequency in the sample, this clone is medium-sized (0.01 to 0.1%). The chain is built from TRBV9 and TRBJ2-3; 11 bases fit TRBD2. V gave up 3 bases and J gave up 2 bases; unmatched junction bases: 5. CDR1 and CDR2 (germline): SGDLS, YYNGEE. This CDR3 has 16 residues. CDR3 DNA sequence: TGTGCCAGCAGCGCTACTAGCGGGAGTCCCACAGATACGCAGTATTTT. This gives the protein CASSATSGSPTDTQYF.

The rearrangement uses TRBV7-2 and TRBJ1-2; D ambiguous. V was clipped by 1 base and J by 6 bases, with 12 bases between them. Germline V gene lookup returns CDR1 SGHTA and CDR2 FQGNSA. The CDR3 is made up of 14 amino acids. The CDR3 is CASSLEIPLDGYTF. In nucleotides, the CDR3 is TGTGCCAGCAGCTTAGAAATACCCCTGGATGGCTACACCTTC.

The CDR3 region has the DNA TGTGCCAGCACCCGTACGGGGGGGGAGGATGAAAAACTGTTTTTT. This codes for CASTRTGGEDEKLFF. The gene calls are TRBV5-5 and TRBJ1-4, with D possibly being TRBD1 (5 bases). Deletions cut 6 bases from V and 6 bases from J, with 18 bases between. The CDR3 extends over 15 amino acids. Germline V lookup: CDR1 SGHKS, CDR2 YYEKEE (reference sequence).

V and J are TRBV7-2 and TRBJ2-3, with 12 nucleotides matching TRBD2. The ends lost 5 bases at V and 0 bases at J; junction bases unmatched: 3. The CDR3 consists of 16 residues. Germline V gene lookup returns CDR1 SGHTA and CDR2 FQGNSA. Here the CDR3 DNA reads TGTGCCAGCAGCCTAGGGACTAGCGGGAGCACAGATACGCAGTATTTT. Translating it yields CASSLGTSGSTDTQYF.

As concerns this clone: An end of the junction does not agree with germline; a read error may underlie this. DNA for the CDR3: TGTGCCAGCAGGTTAGAAGGAGGCTGGGATACGCAGTATTTT. It specifies CASRLEGGWDTQYF. V gene TRBV7-9 combines with J gene TRBJ2-3, with D perhaps TRBD2 (5 bases). The CDR3 is 14 residues long. Germline CDR1 SEHNR, CDR2 FQNEAQ (reference sequence).

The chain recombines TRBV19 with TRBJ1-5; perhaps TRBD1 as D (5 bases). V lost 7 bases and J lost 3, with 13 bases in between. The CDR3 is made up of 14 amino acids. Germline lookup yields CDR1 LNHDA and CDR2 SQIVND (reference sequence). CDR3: CASTEGHLNQPQHF. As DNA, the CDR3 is TGTGCCAGTACAGAAGGACACCTCAATCAGCCCCAGCATTTT. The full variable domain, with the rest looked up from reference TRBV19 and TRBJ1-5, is DGGITQSPKYLFRKEGQNVTLSCEQNLNHDAMYWYRQDPGQGLRLIYYSQIVNDFQKGDIAEGYSVSREKKESFPLTVTSAQKNPTAFYLCASTEGHLNQPQHFGDGTRLSIL.

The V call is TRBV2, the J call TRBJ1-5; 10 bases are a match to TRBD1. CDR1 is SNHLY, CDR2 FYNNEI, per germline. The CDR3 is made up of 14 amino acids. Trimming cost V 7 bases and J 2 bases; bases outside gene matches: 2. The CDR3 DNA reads TGTGCCAGCACAGGGACAGGGGGCAATCAGCCCCAGCATTTT. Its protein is CASTGTGGNQPQHF.

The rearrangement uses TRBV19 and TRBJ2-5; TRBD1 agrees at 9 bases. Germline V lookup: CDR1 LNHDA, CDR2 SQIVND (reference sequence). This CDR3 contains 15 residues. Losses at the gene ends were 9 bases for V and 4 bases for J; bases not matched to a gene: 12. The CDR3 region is CASRRDRDDRETQYF. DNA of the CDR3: TGTGCCAGCCGGCGGGACAGGGATGATAGAGAGACCCAGTACTTC.

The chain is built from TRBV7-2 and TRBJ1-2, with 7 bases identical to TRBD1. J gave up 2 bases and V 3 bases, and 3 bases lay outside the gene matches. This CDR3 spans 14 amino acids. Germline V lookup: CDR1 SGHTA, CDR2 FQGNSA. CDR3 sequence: CASSFADRNYGYTF. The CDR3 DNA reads TGTGCCAGCAGCTTTGCGGACAGGAACTATGGCTACACCTTC.

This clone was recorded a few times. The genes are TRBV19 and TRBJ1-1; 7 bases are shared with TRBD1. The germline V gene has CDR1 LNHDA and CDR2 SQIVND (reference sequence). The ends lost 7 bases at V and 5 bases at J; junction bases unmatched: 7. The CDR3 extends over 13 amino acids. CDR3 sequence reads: CASTADRETEAFF. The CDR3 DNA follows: TGTGCCAGTACCGCCGACAGGGAGACTGAAGCTTTCTTT. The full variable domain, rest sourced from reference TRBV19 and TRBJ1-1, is DGGITQSPKYLFRKEGQNVTLSCEQNLNHDAMYWYRQDPGQGLRLIYYSQIVNDFQKGDIAEGYSVSREKKESFPLTVTSAQKNPTAFYLCASTADRETEAFFGQGTRLTVV.

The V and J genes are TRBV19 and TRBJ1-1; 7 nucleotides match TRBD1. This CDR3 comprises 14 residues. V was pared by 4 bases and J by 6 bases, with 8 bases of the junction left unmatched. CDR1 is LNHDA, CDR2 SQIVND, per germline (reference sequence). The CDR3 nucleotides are TGTGCCAGTAGTAGGCCAGGGGGTACCCCTGAAGCTTTCTTT. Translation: CASSRPGGTPEAFF.

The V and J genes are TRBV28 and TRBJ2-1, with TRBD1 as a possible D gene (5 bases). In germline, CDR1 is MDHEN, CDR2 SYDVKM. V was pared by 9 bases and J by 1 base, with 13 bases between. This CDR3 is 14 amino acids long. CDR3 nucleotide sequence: TGTGCCAGTCAAGGGGTCCAATCCTACAATGAGCAGTTCTTC. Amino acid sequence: CASQGVQSYNEQFF.

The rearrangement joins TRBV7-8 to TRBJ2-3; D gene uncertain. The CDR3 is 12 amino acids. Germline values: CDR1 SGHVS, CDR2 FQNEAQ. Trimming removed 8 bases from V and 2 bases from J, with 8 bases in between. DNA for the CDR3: TGTGCCAGCGGTAGTACCACAGATACGCAGTATTTT. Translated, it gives CASGSTTDTQYF.

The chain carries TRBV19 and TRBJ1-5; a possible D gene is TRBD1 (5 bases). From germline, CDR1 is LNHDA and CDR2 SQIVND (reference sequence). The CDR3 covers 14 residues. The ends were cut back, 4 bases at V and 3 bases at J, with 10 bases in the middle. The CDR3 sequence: CASSTDNVNQPQHF. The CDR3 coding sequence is TGTGCCAGTAGTACGGACAACGTCAATCAGCCCCAGCATTTT.

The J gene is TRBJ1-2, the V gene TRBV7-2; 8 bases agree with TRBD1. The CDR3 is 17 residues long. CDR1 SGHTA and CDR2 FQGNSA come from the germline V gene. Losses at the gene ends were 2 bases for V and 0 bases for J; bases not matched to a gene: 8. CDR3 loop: CASSLQGALNTNYGYTF. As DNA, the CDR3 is TGTGCCAGCAGCTTACAGGGGGCCCTTAACACTAACTATGGCTACACCTTC.